The clone carrying this T cell receptor beta chain showed up just a few times. Antigen specificity is unknown. Unsorted libraries were prepared from 2 million PBMCs that had been stored at -80 C. The cDNA came from 5'RACE with 10-nucleotide random UMIs. TCRdb analysed the 5' RACE reads with MiXCR anew, one entry per CDR3 protein. The data contain roughly 55,000 distinct CDR3 sequences, 16% of them seen just once; the ten biggest clones take up 4% to 5.5%. The CDR3 sequence is 16 residues long. Germline CDR1 reads SGHTA; CDR2 reads FQGNSA. With V trimmed by 5 bases and J by 4 bases, 11 bases remained unmatched. The entry originates in a study of neurological immune-mediated disorders. Study-wide results and caveats: Patients with HTLV-1-associated myelopathy had the highest level of TCR clonal expansion, whereas patients with multiple sclerosis had the lowest level, falling beneath the level found in healthy controls. Private repertoires in all groups were suggested by the finding that expanded clones across subjects shared no CDR3 amino acid sequences.

Sequencing was performed on PBMCs. This receptor was taken from a man aged 60 to 69 in good health. The rearrangement links TRBV7-2 to TRBJ2-7; 10 nucleotides match TRBD2. The CDR3 region has the DNA TGTGCCAGCAGCCCGCGAAGCGGGAGGGCCAGGTACGAGCAGTACTTC. Translation gives CASSPRSGRARYEQYF. Combining the CDR3 with reference TRBV7-2 and TRBJ2-7 gives the whole variable domain GAGVSQSPSNKVTEKGKDVELRCDPISGHTALYWYRQSLGQGLEFLIYFQGNSAPDKSGLPSDRFSAERTGGSVSTLTIQRTQQEDSAVYLCASSPRSGRARYEQYFGPGTRLTVT.